The 28 T cell receptor beta chains given below trace back to one sample, sequenced in a study of T cell repertoires in cytomegalovirus infection. From the reads, TCRdb called clonotypes with MiXCR, one entry per CDR3 protein. The data hold under 500,000 distinct CDR3 sequences, with roughly 43% observed a single time. The antigens these receptors bind are not known. Sequencing used cultured PBMCs, obtained from culture after CMV antigen stimulation. The receptors here all came from a human donor in good health (CMV status not recorded). Some clones in this sample may be carry-over from other donors' samples.

This clonotype was counted only a few times. The chain carries TRBV6-8 and TRBJ1-4, with D hard to call. CDR1 is MNHGY, CDR2 SAAAGT, per germline. V dropped 6 bases and J dropped 0 bases, with 8 bases sitting between them. The CDR3 loop spans 14 amino acids. The CDR3 DNA is TGTGCCAGCAGCTTCGTTGCAACTAATGAAAAACTGTTTTTT. Translation: CASSFVATNEKLFF.

The table lists this clonotype with a few counts. The J gene is TRBJ2-1, the V gene TRBV18, with 12 bases lining up with TRBD2. J gave up 7 bases and V 2 bases, and 9 bases lay outside the gene matches. There are 17 residues in the CDR3. CDR1 is KGHSH, CDR2 LQKENI, per germline. Written as DNA, the CDR3 is TGTGCCAGCTCACCATGGACTAGCGGGGATCTGAGGAATGAGCAGTTCTTC. Translated, it gives CASSPWTSGDLRNEQFF.

The chain carries TRBV20-1 and TRBJ1-2, with TRBD1 identical over 11 bases. The CDR3 has 15 amino acids. The J segment lost 6 bases and the V segment lost 5 bases, leaving 11 bases of the junction unmatched. Germline values: CDR1 DFQATT, CDR2 SNEGSKA (reference sequence). CDR3 DNA sequence: TGCAGTGCTCCCCCGAGTATGGACAGGGGGCATGGCTACACCTTC. It is translated as CSAPPSMDRGHGYTF.

The CDR3, as DNA: TGTGCCAGCAGTTTACCTGGCTGGGAGACCCAGTACTTC. Translation gives CASSLPGWETQYF. J is TRBJ2-5 and V is TRBV28; D gene ambiguous. Germline CDR1 reads MDHEN; CDR2 reads SYDVKM. The CDR3 has 13 residues. Trimming pared 2 bases from V and 5 bases from J, leaving 9 bases between.

This chain joins TRBV7-2 and TRBJ1-5; D unclear. Per the germline V gene, CDR1 is SGHTA and CDR2 is FQGNSA. Trimming pared 4 bases from V and 6 bases from J, leaving 10 bases between. This CDR3 spans 13 amino acids. DNA of the CDR3: TGTGCCAGCAGCTCGCCAGGTGTTCAGCCCCAGCATTTT. Amino acid sequence: CASSSPGVQPQHF.

This clonotype showed up just a few times. J is TRBJ2-3 and V is TRBV4-2, with 9 bases that match TRBD1. The CDR3 covers 15 residues. Per germline, CDR1 LGHNA and CDR2 YNFKEQ. V was pared by 2 bases and J by 6 bases, with 6 bases of the junction left unmatched. The CDR3 reads CASSQRGGQGDTQYF. CDR3 bases: TGTGCCAGCAGCCAAAGGGGGGGACAGGGCGATACGCAGTATTTT.

This clonotype turned up a few times. The chain links TRBV7-2 to TRBJ2-3; 8 bases agree with TRBD2. The CDR3 is 15 amino acids. The J segment lost 7 bases and the V segment lost 1 base, leaving 7 bases of the junction unmatched. Germline V gene data show CDR1 as SGHTA and CDR2 as FQGNSA. The DNA for the CDR3 is TGTGCCAGCAGCTTAGATAGGACTAGCTCATATACGCAGTATTTT. Residues: CASSLDRTSSYTQYF. The entire variable domain, with the rest obtained from reference TRBV7-2 and TRBJ2-3, is as follows: GAGVSQSPSNKVTEKGKDVELRCDPISGHTALYWYRQSLGQGLEFLIYFQGNSAPDKSGLPSDRFSAERTGGSVSTLTIQRTQQEDSAVYLCASSLDRTSSYTQYFGPGTRLTVL.

This chain joins TRBV5-1 and TRBJ1-1, with D unclear. Per germline, CDR1 SGHRS and CDR2 YFSETQ. The CDR3 is 15 residues long. Between the trimmed V and J ends, which lost 2 bases and 5 bases, there was a span of 16 bases. The CDR3: CASSFSVVARTEAFF. CDR3 DNA: TGCGCCAGCAGCTTCTCCGTGGTTGCAAGGACTGAAGCTTTCTTT.

This rearrangement joins TRBV5-4 to TRBJ1-3; tentatively, D is TRBD1 (6 bases). The CDR3 is 14 residues long. Trimming cost V 4 bases and J 7 bases, with 15 bases left between them. The V gene's germline CDR1 is SGHNT and CDR2 YYREEE (reference sequence). DNA for the CDR3: TGTGCCAGCAGCGGGGGCCTGGAGGGTAACACCATATATTTT. This codes for CASSGGLEGNTIYF.

This clonotype was seen more than once but under ten times. The rearrangement uses TRBV7-8 and TRBJ2-1; the D gene is possibly TRBD1 (6 bases). Looked up from germline, CDR1 is SGHVS and CDR2 is FQNEAQ. The ends were cut back, 6 bases at V and 8 bases at J, with 23 bases in the middle. This CDR3 spans 16 amino acids. In nucleotides, the CDR3 is TGTGCCAGCAGTTCCCCCGGTGGACAGAGTACACATGAGCAGTTCTTC. Residues: CASSSPGGQSTHEQFF.

This clonotype was counted between two and nine times. V and J are TRBV7-6 and TRBJ2-3; D call uncertain. V gave up 1 base and J gave up 1 base, with 9 bases separating them. Germline lookup yields CDR1 SGHVS and CDR2 FNYEAQ. This CDR3 is built from 15 residues. CDR3 loop: CASSLERLGTDTQYF. CDR3 sequence (DNA): TGTGCCAGCAGCTTAGAGAGACTGGGCACAGATACGCAGTATTTT. The entire variable domain, with the rest obtained from reference TRBV7-6 and TRBJ2-3, is as follows: GAGVSQSPRYKVTKRGQDVALRCDPISGHVSLYWYRQALGQGPEFLTYFNYEAQQDKSGLPNDRFSAERPEGSISTLTIQRTEQRDSAMYRCASSLERLGTDTQYFGPGTRLTVL.

This clonotype showed up just a few times. The rearrangement uses TRBV2 and TRBJ2-3; D is ambiguous. Germline values: CDR1 SNHLY, CDR2 FYNNEI. The CDR3 length is 14 residues. Trimming took off 5 bases at V and 2 bases at J, with 11 bases between the two ends. CDR3 sequence: CASSFFRSTDTQYF. The DNA for the CDR3 is TGTGCCAGCAGTTTCTTTCGGTCCACAGATACGCAGTATTTT.

This clonotype has a handful of counts. The chain is built from TRBV7-2 and TRBJ2-4; TRBD1 matches at 12 bases. The CDR3 is 15 residues long. Germline V gives CDR1 SGHTA, CDR2 FQGNSA. V trimming: 1 base; J trimming: 9 bases; junction bases outside the gene matches: 4. Here the CDR3 reads CASSLVGTGGGIQYF. In DNA form, the CDR3 reads TGTGCCAGCAGCTTAGTTGGGACAGGGGGCGGCATTCAGTACTTC.

V and J are TRBV4-1 and TRBJ1-5, with 9 bases identical to TRBD1. Germline V gene sequence: CDR1 MGHRA, CDR2 YSYEKL. The CDR3 contains 15 residues. Trimming cost V 6 bases and J 5 bases; bases outside gene matches: 8. CDR3 coding DNA: TGCGCCAGCAGGCCAAGGACAGGGGCCGATCAGCCCCAGCATTTT. It yields the protein CASRPRTGADQPQHF.

This clonotype turned up a few times. The chain has TRBV28 and TRBJ2-7; no definite D call. Germline lookup yields CDR1 MDHEN and CDR2 SYDVKM. There are 14 residues in the CDR3. V lost 1 base and J lost 2, with 9 bases in between. The CDR3: CASSLSSTPYEQYF. CDR3 bases: TGTGCCAGCAGTTTATCCTCGACCCCCTACGAGCAGTACTTC.

Regarding this clonotype: The junction departs from germline at one end; a sequencing error may be responsible. The chain links TRBV5-4 to TRBJ1-5; D may be TRBD1 (5 bases). CDR3 length: 16 residues. CDR1 and CDR2 (germline): SGHNT, YYREEE (reference sequence). The CDR3 nucleotides read TGTGCCAGCAGGTTGGGACGGACTTATAGCAATCAGCCCCAGCATTTT. This sequence encodes CASRLGRTYSNQPQHF.

This chain connects TRBV11-2 to TRBJ2-1; 9 bases fit TRBD2. V was clipped by 5 bases and J by 8 bases; unmatched bases: 10. The CDR3 loop spans 15 amino acids. Germline V lookup: CDR1 SGHAT, CDR2 FQNNGV. CDR3 sequence (DNA): TGTGCCAGCAGCCCAGCGGGGGGCACCACGGATGAGCAGTTCTTC. This encodes CASSPAGGTTDEQFF.

The chain employs TRBV19 and TRBJ1-5; D may be TRBD1 (6 bases). Germline V gene data show CDR1 as LNHDA and CDR2 as SQIVND (reference sequence). There are 19 residues in the CDR3. Trimming took off 1 base at V and 1 base at J, with 20 bases between the two ends. The chain's CDR3 is CASSIGPPQYRESNQPQHF. The CDR3 DNA reads as TGTGCCAGTAGTATAGGCCCGCCTCAATACAGGGAGAGCAATCAGCCCCAGCATTTT.

This clonotype was counted a few times. The V and J genes are TRBV19 and TRBJ1-2; D gene ambiguous. The V gene lost 3 bases and the J gene lost 6 bases, with 14 bases spanning the gap. The germline gives CDR1 LNHDA, CDR2 SQIVND (reference sequence). This CDR3 is built from 14 residues. CDR3 in DNA: TGTGCCAGTAGTATTATAAACGCAGCCCATGGCTACACCTTC. Translation gives CASSIINAAHGYTF.

The chain couples TRBV6-1 to TRBJ1-1; D gene ambiguous. Germline values: CDR1 MNHNS, CDR2 SASEGT. Trimming stripped 2 bases from V and 1 base from J, with 11 bases between. This CDR3 has 15 residues. The CDR3 loop reads CASSERVWANTEAFF. In DNA form, the CDR3 reads TGTGCCAGCAGTGAAAGAGTGTGGGCGAACACTGAAGCTTTCTTT.

This chain links TRBV5-4 with TRBJ1-2; a weak D match, TRBD1 (6 bases). Germline CDR1 is SGHNT and CDR2 is YYREEE (reference sequence). Trimming removed 5 bases from V and 0 bases from J, with 17 bases in between. The length of the CDR3 is 16 residues. DNA for the CDR3: TGTGCCAGCAGTTCACAGGGATACTCGGCTAACTATGGCTACACCTTC. Translated: CASSSQGYSANYGYTF.

The chain couples TRBV7-2 to TRBJ2-7, with 9 bases that match TRBD1. Germline V CDR1 and CDR2: SGHTA, FQGNSA. With V trimmed by 1 base and J by 9 bases, 7 bases remained unmatched. This CDR3 comprises 14 residues. This CDR3 is CASSLGQGGAGQYF. The CDR3 coding sequence is TGTGCCAGCAGCTTAGGACAGGGGGGGGCAGGGCAGTACTTC.

The chain recombines TRBV7-6 with TRBJ1-1, with a weak D call TRBD1 (6 bases). This CDR3 region has 15 residues. The germline CDR1 and CDR2 sequences are SGHVS and FNYEAQ. V dropped 4 bases and J dropped 6 bases, with 18 bases sitting between them. Written as DNA, the CDR3 is TGTGCCAGCAGCTGGGAGGCAGGGGCAAGGGCTGAAGCTTTCTTT. As protein: CASSWEAGARAEAFF.

The chain combines TRBV4-1 with TRBJ2-2; a weak D match, TRBD1 (6 bases). The ends were cut back, 4 bases at V and 6 bases at J, with 18 bases in the middle. Germline assignment: CDR1 MGHRA and CDR2 YSYEKL. This CDR3 has 16 residues. The CDR3 nucleotides are TGCGCCAGCAGCCCCTCGGACGGAAACAGGGCCGGGGAGCTGTTTTTT. The encoded protein is CASSPSDGNRAGELFF.

The gene calls are TRBV19 and TRBJ1-4; 7 positions match TRBD1. With V trimmed by 4 bases and J by 5 bases, 4 bases remained unmatched. CDR3 length: 14 residues. Germline lookup yields CDR1 LNHDA and CDR2 SQIVND (reference sequence). This chain's CDR3 is CASSSDRVNEKLFF. The CDR3 nucleotides are TGTGCCAGTAGTAGCGACAGGGTAAATGAAAAACTGTTTTTT. Full variable domain (remainder filled in from reference TRBV19 and TRBJ1-4): DGGITQSPKYLFRKEGQNVTLSCEQNLNHDAMYWYRQDPGQGLRLIYYSQIVNDFQKGDIAEGYSVSREKKESFPLTVTSAQKNPTAFYLCASSSDRVNEKLFFGSGTQLSVL.

This clonotype was recorded at least ten times. The V gene is TRBV7-2, the J gene TRBJ1-1; D is unclear. CDR1 is SGHTA, CDR2 FQGNSA, per germline. Deletions cut 1 base from V and 5 bases from J, with 8 bases between. The CDR3 has 13 amino acids. The CDR3 sequence: CASSLELRTEAFF. The CDR3 nucleotides read TGTGCCAGCAGCTTAGAACTGAGGACTGAAGCTTTCTTT. Based on the CDR3 plus reference TRBV7-2 and TRBJ1-1, the full variable domain is GAGVSQSPSNKVTEKGKDVELRCDPISGHTALYWYRQSLGQGLEFLIYFQGNSAPDKSGLPSDRFSAERTGGSVSTLTIQRTQQEDSAVYLCASSLELRTEAFFGQGTRLTVV.

The table lists this clonotype with a few counts. The V and J genes are TRBV7-6 and TRBJ1-5; D uncertain. V shed 2 bases and J shed 5 bases, with 19 bases lying between them. Germline CDR1 reads SGHVS; CDR2 reads FNYEAQ. The CDR3 consists of 17 residues. The CDR3 nucleotides read TGTGCCAGCAGCTTAAGTCATGGTATGGCGCAAGATCAGCCCCAGCATTTT. This codes for CASSLSHGMAQDQPQHF.

The chain combines TRBV19 with TRBJ2-1; a possible D gene is TRBD1 (5 bases). Per the germline V gene, CDR1 is LNHDA and CDR2 is SQIVND (reference sequence). V lost 9 bases and J lost 3, with 6 bases in between. The CDR3 consists of 11 residues. The DNA of the CDR3 is TGTGCCAGCAGGGACTACAATGAGCAGTTCTTC. Amino acids: CASRDYNEQFF.